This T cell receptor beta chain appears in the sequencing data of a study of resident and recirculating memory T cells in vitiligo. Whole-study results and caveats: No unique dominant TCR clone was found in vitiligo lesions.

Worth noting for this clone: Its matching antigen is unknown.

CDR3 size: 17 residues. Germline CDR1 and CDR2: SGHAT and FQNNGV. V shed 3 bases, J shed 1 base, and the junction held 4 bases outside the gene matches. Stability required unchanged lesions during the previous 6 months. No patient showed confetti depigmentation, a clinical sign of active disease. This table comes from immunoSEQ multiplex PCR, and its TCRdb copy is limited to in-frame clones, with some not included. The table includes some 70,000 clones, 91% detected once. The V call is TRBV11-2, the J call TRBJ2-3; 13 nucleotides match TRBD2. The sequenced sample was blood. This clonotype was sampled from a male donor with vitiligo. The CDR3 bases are TGTGCCAGCAGCTTGACTAGCGGGGGGCCCCGCACAGATACGCAGTATTTT. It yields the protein CASSLTSGGPRTDTQYF.